This TCR beta chain derives from a study of CD8+CD57+ T cells in acquired aplastic anemia. CDR1 is SSHAT and CDR2 is FNYEAQ in the germline V gene (reference sequence). This CDR3 comprises 15 residues. Profiles of TCR beta VDJ and CDR3 were generated from a genomic DNA template. One entry per CDR3 protein results from TCRdb running MiXCR on the reads. The table has 150,000 or so distinct CDR3 sequences, about 50% seen once. Study-wide results and limits: Both patients and controls carried the same twenty-nine CD8+ CDR3 sequences.

For this clonotype: Antigen: not known. The junction shows a germline mismatch at one end, possibly a read error.

Patients included in sequencing had previously demonstrated CD8+CD57+ cell expansion by flow cytometry. The material sequenced was sorted CD4+, CD8+, or CD8+CD57+ T cells (not recorded which) from PBMCs. V gene TRBV7-7 combines with J gene TRBJ2-3; a possible D gene is TRBD1 (6 bases). The origin of this receptor is a human donor with aplastic anemia. CDR3 residues: CASSLSTGRTDTQYF. Written as DNA, the CDR3 is TGTGCTAGCAGCTTATCGACAGGACGCACAGATACGCAGTATTTT.